This TCR beta chain was sequenced in a study of response to subunit inactivated influenza vaccine. Study conclusions and caveats: Each seasonal flu vaccination may recruit only limited new T cells, authors suggested.

TCRdb fed the RT-PCR reads into MiXCR, producing one record per CDR3 protein. The profile covers almost 600,000 distinct CDR3 sequences, with approximately 14% appearing a single time and around 10% taken by the ten largest. A few counts support this clonotype. Antigen unknown. V was trimmed by 6 bases and J by 2 bases, leaving 14 bases between them. This CDR3 has 13 amino acids. Germline loops: CDR1 SQVTM, CDR2 ANQGSEA. Sequenced material: PBMCs from blood, taken less than 13 days after vaccination. The chain has TRBV29-1 and TRBJ2-7; D is uncertain. This clonotype was obtained from a man aged 45-60 years who received an inactivated influenza vaccine. For the CDR3, the DNA is TGCAGCGTAAGTGGTAGACGAACCTACGAGCAGTACTTC. Residues: CSVSGRRTYEQYF.